Described below is a single TCR beta chain sequence and its context. The antigen remains undetermined. This record belongs to a study of CXCR3-negative and CXCR3-positive naive CD8 T cells. Whole-study results and caveats: Memory CD8+ cells had much lower diversity, and both naive subsets had comparably high diversity. CXCR3-negative naive cells had less hydrophobic TRB CDR3s than did CXCR3-positive naive cells. From TRB CDR3 properties, TCR strength was inferred; surface CD5 did not differ between naive subsets.

Carrying UMI labels, the TRB cDNA libraries were prepared through 5' RACE. TCRdb re-analyzed the 5' RACE reads; it lists each CDR3 protein once, without DNA. This sample's table has 90,000 to 100,000 distinct CDR3 sequences. The CDR3 extends over 12 amino acids. CDR1 and CDR2 from the germline V gene are MDHEN and SYDVKM. The chain combines TRBV28 with TRBJ2-5. Sequencing was carried out using naive CXCR3- CD8+ T cells from blood. Subset given: CD45RO-CCR7+CD27+CD95- naive CD8+ T cells lacking CXCR3 (TNR3-). The source of this sequence is a human donor in good health. Some clones in this sample may be carry-over from other donors' samples. The CDR3 sequence is CASRRSSETQYF.